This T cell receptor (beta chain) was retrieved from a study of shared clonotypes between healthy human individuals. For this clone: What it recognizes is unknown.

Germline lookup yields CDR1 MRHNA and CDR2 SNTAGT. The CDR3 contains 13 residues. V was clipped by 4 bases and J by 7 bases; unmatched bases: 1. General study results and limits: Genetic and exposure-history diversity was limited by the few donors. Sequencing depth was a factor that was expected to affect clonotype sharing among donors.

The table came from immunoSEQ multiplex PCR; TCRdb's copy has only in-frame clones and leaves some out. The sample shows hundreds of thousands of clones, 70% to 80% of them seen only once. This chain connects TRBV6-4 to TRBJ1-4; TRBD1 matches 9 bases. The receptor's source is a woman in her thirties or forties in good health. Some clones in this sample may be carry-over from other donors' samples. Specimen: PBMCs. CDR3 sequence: CASSVDRGEKLFF. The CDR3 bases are TGTGCCAGCAGTGTGGACAGGGGTGAAAAACTGTTTTTT.